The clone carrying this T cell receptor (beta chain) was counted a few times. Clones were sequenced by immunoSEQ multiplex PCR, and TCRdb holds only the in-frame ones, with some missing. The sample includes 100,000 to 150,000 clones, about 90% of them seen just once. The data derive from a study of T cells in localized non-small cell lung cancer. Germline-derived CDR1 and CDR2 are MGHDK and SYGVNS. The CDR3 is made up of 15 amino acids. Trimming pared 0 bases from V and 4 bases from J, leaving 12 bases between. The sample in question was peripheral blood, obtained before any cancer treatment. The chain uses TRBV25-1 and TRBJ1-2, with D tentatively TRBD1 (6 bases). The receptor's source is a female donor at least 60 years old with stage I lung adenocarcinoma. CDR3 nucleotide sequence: TGTGCCAGCAGTGAATACCAGGGGACTGGCTATGGCTACACCTTC. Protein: CASSEYQGTGYGYTF.